What follows is one TCR beta chain and its context. The V end was cut by 5 bases, the J end by 2 bases, with 15 bases between. CDR3 length equals 15 residues. Germline CDR1 MNHEY, CDR2 SVGAGI. The data were obtained in a study of blood T cell repertoires in COVID-19. As handled by the study authors: Counts of nucleated cells, estimated from reference gene primer amplification, were obtained. This table comes from immunoSEQ multiplex PCR, and its TCRdb copy is limited to in-frame clones, with some not included. V and J calls and clone size are those listed in that table; D and trimming were worked out from the DNA. The table records just under 80,000 clones, about 80% of them present only once.

The chain joins TRBV6-5 to TRBJ1-1, with D possibly matching TRBD1 (5 bases). The source of this sequence is a woman aged 65 to 85 with acute or convalescent COVID-19. Sequenced sample: peripheral blood. DNA of the CDR3: TGTGCCAGCAGTCCTTTGGGGGGGGTTAACACTGAAGCTTTCTTT. Its translation is CASSPLGGVNTEAFF.